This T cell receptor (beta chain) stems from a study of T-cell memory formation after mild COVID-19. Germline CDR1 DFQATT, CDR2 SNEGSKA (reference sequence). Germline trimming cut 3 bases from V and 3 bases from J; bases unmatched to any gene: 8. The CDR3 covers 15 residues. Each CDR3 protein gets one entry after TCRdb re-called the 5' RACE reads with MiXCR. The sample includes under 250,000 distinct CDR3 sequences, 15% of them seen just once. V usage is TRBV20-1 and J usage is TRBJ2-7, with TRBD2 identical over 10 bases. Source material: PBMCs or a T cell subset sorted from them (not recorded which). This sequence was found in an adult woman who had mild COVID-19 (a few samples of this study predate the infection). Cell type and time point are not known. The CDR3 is CSARVPAGGYYEQYF. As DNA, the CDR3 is TGCAGTGCTAGGGTTCCAGCGGGGGGGTACTACGAGCAGTACTTC.